This T cell receptor beta chain emerged from a study of T cell responses to AZD1222 COVID-19 vaccine. Study at large: Second-dose intervals of approximately 4 or approximately 12 weeks were pooled. General observations from the study: The donor cohort was predominantly white British with a female majority, and clonal diversity may have been underestimated. A reported finding is that nearly half of spike-specific TCRs target unmutated variant regions. Dominant at 160-218 and 743-854, vaccine-associated CD4 TCRs also spanned spike.

From germline, CDR1 is SNHLY and CDR2 FYNNEI. CDR3 size: 14 residues. V was pared by 0 bases and J by 3 bases, with 2 bases of the junction left unmatched. TCRdb's copy holds only in-frame clones and misses some; the assay was immunoSEQ multiplex PCR. The sample includes 100,000 to 150,000 clones, 88% of them seen just once. A note on this clone: Its antigen is not identified.

J is TRBJ2-7 and V is TRBV2; 7 bases are shared with TRBD1. The receptor's source is an adult in good health. The specimen was peripheral blood, collected on day 0 of AZD1222 vaccination. The CDR3 loop is CASSEAGQYYEQYF. As DNA, the CDR3 is TGTGCCAGCAGTGAAGCGGGACAGTACTACGAGCAGTACTTC.